These T cell receptor beta chains were read from a single sample in a study of cytomegalovirus exposure and HLA in healthy donors. Sequencing was performed with immunoSEQ multiplex PCR; in TCRdb, only in-frame clones are kept and a portion is missing. This table has around 98,000 clones, around 67% appearing once. The sequenced sample was PBMCs. All receptors derive from a man aged 50 to 60 in good health and CMV-seronegative. Both conserved end residues are part of each CDR3. Fields, in order: V gene, J gene, D gene, clone size, CDR3 DNA, CDR3 protein. The D gene is left open where the match is weak. Size tells how often a clone was seen (once, few, many) or the class of an expanded clone, and some rows leave it out.

V: TRBV6-1
J: TRBJ1-4
D: TRBD1
size: NA
DNA: TGTGCCAGCAGTCGGGACAGGGGGCGTGAAAAACTGTTTTTT
CDR3: CASSRDRGREKLFF

V: TRBV11-2
J: TRBJ1-1
D: NA
size: NA
DNA: TGTGCCAGCAGCTTAAGCCGGAACACTGAAGCTTTCTTT
CDR3: CASSLSRNTEAFF

V: TRBV28
J: TRBJ2-7
D: NA
size: NA
DNA: TGTGCCAGCAGCGCCTCGCGGGGGCTGGGGGCCAGCTCCTACGAGCAGTACTTC
CDR3: CASSASRGLGASSYEQYF

V: TRBV2
J: TRBJ2-7
D: NA
size: few
DNA: TGTGCCAGCAGTGCTACAGGGAAGCAGTACTTC
CDR3: CASSATGKQYF

V: TRBV18
J: TRBJ2-7
D: TRBD2
size: NA
DNA: TGTGCCAGCTCATCAGGGACTAGCGGGGGTTCCTACGAGCAGTACTTC
CDR3: CASSSGTSGGSYEQYF

V: TRBV11-2
J: TRBJ2-3
D: TRBD2
size: NA
DNA: TGTGCCAGCAGCTATCCGGGACTAGCGGGAGGAACAGATACGCAGTATTTT
CDR3: CASSYPGLAGGTDTQYF

V: TRBV27
J: TRBJ1-3
D: NA
size: NA
DNA: TGTGCCAGCAGCCTAAAACAGACAGGAAACACCATATATTTT
CDR3: CASSLKQTGNTIYF

V: TRBV6-5
J: TRBJ2-3
D: TRBD2
size: NA
DNA: TGTGCCAGCAGTTACCGGAGCGGGGGGGGCCCAGATACGCAGTATTTT
CDR3: CASSYRSGGGPDTQYF

V: TRBV2
J: TRBJ1-4
D: NA
size: NA
DNA: TGTGCCAGTCAGGACAGTCGTGCAACTAATGAAAAACTGTTTTTT
CDR3: CASQDSRATNEKLFF

V: TRBV27
J: TRBJ2-7
D: NA
size: NA
DNA: TGTGCCAGCAGCGAACGGCGTGACCCGGGGGAGCAGTACTTC
CDR3: CASSERRDPGEQYF

V: TRBV6-5
J: TRBJ1-2
D: NA
size: NA
DNA: TGTGCCAGCACAGTAGACGCACGGGGTGCGAGAGGCTACACCTTC
CDR3: CASTVDARGARGYTF

V: TRBV11-3
J: TRBJ2-3
D: TRBD1
size: NA
DNA: TGTGCCAGCAGCCTGGGACAGGGGTTTCAAGATACGCAGTATTTT
CDR3: CASSLGQGFQDTQYF

V: TRBV5-6
J: TRBJ2-7
D: NA
size: NA
DNA: TGTGCCAGCAGAGGGGCCGTCTACGAGCAGTACTTC
CDR3: CASRGAVYEQYF

V: TRBV5-4
J: TRBJ2-7
D: NA
size: NA
DNA: TGTGCCAGCAGCCTGGCCTTCGGCGAGCAGTACTTC
CDR3: CASSLAFGEQYF

V: TRBV5-1
J: TRBJ1-1
D: TRBD1
size: NA
DNA: TGCGCCAGCAGAACAGGGGGCTCCGCTGAAGCTTTCTTT
CDR3: CASRTGGSAEAFF

V: TRBV7-6
J: TRBJ2-5
D: TRBD1
size: NA
DNA: TGTGCCAGCAGTGCCAGGACAGGGGCAGAGACCCAGTACTTC
CDR3: CASSARTGAETQYF

V: TRBV9
J: TRBJ2-2
D: TRBD2
size: NA
DNA: TGTGCCAGCAGCGTAGCCGGACTAGCGGGAGTAGCCACCGGGGAGCTGTTTTTT
CDR3: CASSVAGLAGVATGELFF

V: TRBV9
J: TRBJ2-3
D: TRBD1
size: NA
DNA: TGTGCCAGCAGCACAGTGGGACAGGCGGATACGCAGTATTTT
CDR3: CASSTVGQADTQYF

V: TRBV15
J: TRBJ2-1
D: TRBD2
size: NA
DNA: TGTGCCACCAGCAGTTTTTCAACTAGCGGGGGGGGTCTAAGGCAGTTCTTC
CDR3: CATSSFSTSGGGLRQFF

V: TRBV19
J: TRBJ2-3
D: TRBD1
size: NA
DNA: TGTGCCAGTACCAGGGGGTCCAGAGCAGATACGCAGTATTTT
CDR3: CASTRGSRADTQYF

V: TRBV4-3
J: TRBJ2-1
D: NA
size: NA
DNA: TGCGCCAGCAGCCAAGAGAGAATCCCCCCCTACAATGAGCAGTTCTTC
CDR3: CASSQERIPPYNEQFF

V: TRBV14
J: TRBJ2-1
D: NA
size: NA
DNA: TGTGCCAGCAGCCAAGGGTTGGGGGGTTCCTACAATGAGCAGTTCTTC
CDR3: CASSQGLGGSYNEQFF

V: TRBV27
J: TRBJ2-6
D: TRBD1
size: NA
DNA: TGTGCCAGCAGTTTATGGGGGACAGGCCTCTCTGGGGCCAACGTCCTGACTTTC
CDR3: CASSLWGTGLSGANVLTF

V: TRBV13
J: TRBJ1-4
D: TRBD1
size: few
DNA: TGTGCCAGCAGCTTAAGGACAGGGAATGAAAAACTGTTTTTT
CDR3: CASSLRTGNEKLFF

V: TRBV18
J: TRBJ1-3
D: NA
size: NA
DNA: TGTGCCAGCTCAGCCCGACAGTTCTCTGGAAACACCATATATTTT
CDR3: CASSARQFSGNTIYF

V: TRBV10-1
J: TRBJ1-1
D: TRBD1
size: NA
DNA: TGCGCCAGCAGCCCCGGGACAGGGAACACTGAAGCTTTCTTT
CDR3: CASSPGTGNTEAFF

V: TRBV5-6
J: TRBJ1-4
D: NA
size: few
DNA: TGTGCCAGCAGCTCGAGGACATCAACTAATGAAAAACTGTTTTTT
CDR3: CASSSRTSTNEKLFF